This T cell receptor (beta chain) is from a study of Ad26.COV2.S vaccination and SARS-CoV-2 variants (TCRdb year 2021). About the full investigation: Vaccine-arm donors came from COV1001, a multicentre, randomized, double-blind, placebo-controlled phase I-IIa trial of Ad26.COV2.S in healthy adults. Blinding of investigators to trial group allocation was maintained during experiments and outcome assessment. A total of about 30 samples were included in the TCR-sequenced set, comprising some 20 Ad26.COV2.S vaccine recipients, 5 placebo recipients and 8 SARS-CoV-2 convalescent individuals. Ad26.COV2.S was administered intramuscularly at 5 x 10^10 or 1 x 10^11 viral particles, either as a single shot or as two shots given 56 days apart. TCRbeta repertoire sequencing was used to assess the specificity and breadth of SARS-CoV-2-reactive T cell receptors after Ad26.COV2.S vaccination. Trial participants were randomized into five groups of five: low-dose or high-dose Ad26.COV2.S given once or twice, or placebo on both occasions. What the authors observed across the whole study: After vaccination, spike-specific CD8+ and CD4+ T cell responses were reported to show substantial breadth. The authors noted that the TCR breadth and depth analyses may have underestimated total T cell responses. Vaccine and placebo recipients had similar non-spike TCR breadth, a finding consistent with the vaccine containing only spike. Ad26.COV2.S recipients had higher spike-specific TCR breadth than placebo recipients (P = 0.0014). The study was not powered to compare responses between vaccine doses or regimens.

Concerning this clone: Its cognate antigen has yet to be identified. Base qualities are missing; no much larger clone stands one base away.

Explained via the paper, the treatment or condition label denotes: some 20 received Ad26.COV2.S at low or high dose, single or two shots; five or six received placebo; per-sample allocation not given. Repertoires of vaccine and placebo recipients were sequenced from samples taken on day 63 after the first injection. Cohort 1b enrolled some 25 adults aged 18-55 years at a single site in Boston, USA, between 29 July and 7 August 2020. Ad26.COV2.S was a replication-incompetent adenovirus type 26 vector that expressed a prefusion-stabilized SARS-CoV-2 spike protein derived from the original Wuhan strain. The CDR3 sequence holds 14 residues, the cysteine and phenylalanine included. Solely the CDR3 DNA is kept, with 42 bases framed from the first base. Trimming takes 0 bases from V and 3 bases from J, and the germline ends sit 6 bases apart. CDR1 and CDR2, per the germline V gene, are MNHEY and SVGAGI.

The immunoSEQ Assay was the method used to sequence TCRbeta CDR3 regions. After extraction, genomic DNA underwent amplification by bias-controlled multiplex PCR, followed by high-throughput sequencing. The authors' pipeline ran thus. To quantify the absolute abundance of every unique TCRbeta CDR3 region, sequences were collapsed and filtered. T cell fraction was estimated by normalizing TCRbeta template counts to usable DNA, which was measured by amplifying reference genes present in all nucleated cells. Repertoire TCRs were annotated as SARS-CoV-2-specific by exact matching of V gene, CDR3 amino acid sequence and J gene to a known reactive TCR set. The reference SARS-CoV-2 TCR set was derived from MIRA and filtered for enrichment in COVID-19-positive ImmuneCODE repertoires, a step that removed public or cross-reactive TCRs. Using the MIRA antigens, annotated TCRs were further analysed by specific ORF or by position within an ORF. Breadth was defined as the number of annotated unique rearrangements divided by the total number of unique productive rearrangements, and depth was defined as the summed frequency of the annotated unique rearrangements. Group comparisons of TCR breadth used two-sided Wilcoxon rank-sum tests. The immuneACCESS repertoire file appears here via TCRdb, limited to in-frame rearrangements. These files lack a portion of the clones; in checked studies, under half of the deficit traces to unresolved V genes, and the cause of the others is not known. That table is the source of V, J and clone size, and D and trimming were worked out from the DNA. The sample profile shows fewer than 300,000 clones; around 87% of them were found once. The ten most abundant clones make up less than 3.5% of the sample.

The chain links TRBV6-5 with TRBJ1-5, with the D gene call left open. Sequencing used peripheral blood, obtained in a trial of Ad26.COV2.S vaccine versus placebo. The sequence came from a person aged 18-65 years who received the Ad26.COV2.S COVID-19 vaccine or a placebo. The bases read TGTGCCAGCAGTTACTCGTCGTTCAATCAGCCCCAGCATTTT. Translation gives CASSYSSFNQPQHF.